This TCR beta chain derives from a study of blood T cells in healthy people across ages. Using a J-beta primer mix together with a sample-barcoded 5' primer, a second PCR was run for roughly 6 to 12 cycles. One entry per CDR3 protein, called by TCRdb with MiXCR from the 5' RACE reads. The sample consists of about 720,000 distinct CDR3 sequences, around 25% of them appearing once. This clonotype has just a few counts. Relative to the germline gene, one junction end is altered; a read error may explain this. There are 12 residues in the CDR3. Per germline, CDR1 SEHNR and CDR2 FQNEAQ (reference sequence). These data were also reused for a study on T cells of mothers and their children.

V gene TRBV7-9 combines with J gene TRBJ2-5, with 10 bases lining up with TRBD1. Sequencing was performed on blood. The TCR was taken from a boy aged 5-17 years in good health. This CDR3 reads CASRGQGSEQHF. The CDR3 nucleotides read TGTGCCAGCAGGGGACAGGGGAGCGAGCAGCACTTC. The whole variable domain, remainder taken from reference TRBV7-9 and TRBJ2-5, is DTGVSQNPRHKITKRGQNVTFRCDPISEHNRLYWYRQTLGQGPEFLTYFQNEAQLEKSRLLSDRFSAERPKGSFSTLEIQRTEQGDSAMYLCASRGQGSEQHFGPGTRLLVL.